The rows below give T cell receptor beta chains drawn from one sample of a study of cytomegalovirus exposure and HLA in healthy donors. Data came from immunoSEQ multiplex PCR; TCRdb stores just in-frame clones and leaves some out. This sample has 130,000 or so clones, with 65% to 80% found just once. Sequenced material: PBMCs. These receptors were taken from a woman aged 18-29 years in good health and CMV-seronegative. The CDR3 runs from the conserved cysteine through the conserved F or W. Fields, in order: J gene, V gene, D gene, CDR3 protein. The D gene is left open where the match is weak.

j_call: TRBJ2-1
v_call: TRBV30
d_call: TRBD2
cdr3_aa: CAWTSGSSYNEQFF

j_call: TRBJ2-5
v_call: TRBV5-4
d_call: NA
cdr3_aa: CASSWRGQETQYF

j_call: TRBJ2-7
v_call: TRBV19
d_call: TRBD1
cdr3_aa: CASRSGQGAPYEQYF

j_call: TRBJ2-1
v_call: TRBV15
d_call: NA
cdr3_aa: CATSRDLQGMGQFF

j_call: TRBJ1-2
v_call: TRBV18
d_call: NA
cdr3_aa: CASSRPTFDYGYTF

j_call: TRBJ2-4
v_call: TRBV10-2
d_call: NA
cdr3_aa: CASSGATASLAKNIQYF

j_call: TRBJ2-1
v_call: TRBV4-1
d_call: TRBD2
cdr3_aa: CASSQGISGSSYNEQFF

j_call: TRBJ2-7
v_call: TRBV4-1
d_call: NA
cdr3_aa: CASSPGTLYEQYF

j_call: TRBJ1-4
v_call: TRBV6-5
d_call: NA
cdr3_aa: CASSGGDNEKLFF

j_call: TRBJ2-5
v_call: TRBV29-1
d_call: NA
cdr3_aa: CSVERTQQETQYF

j_call: TRBJ2-1
v_call: TRBV10-3
d_call: TRBD2
cdr3_aa: CAISAGLAVLSYNEQFF

j_call: TRBJ1-1
v_call: TRBV4-1
d_call: NA
cdr3_aa: CASGRREVDTEAFF

j_call: TRBJ2-5
v_call: TRBV13
d_call: TRBD2
cdr3_aa: CASNLRDGRNAETQYF

j_call: TRBJ2-7
v_call: TRBV10-3
d_call: TRBD1
cdr3_aa: CASRGGQGQYEQYF

j_call: TRBJ1-1
v_call: TRBV5-1
d_call: TRBD1
cdr3_aa: CASSLGRDSNTEAFF

j_call: TRBJ2-7
v_call: TRBV6-6
d_call: TRBD2
cdr3_aa: CASSFSGRPYEQYF

j_call: TRBJ2-5
v_call: TRBV5-1
d_call: NA
cdr3_aa: CASSPSPQQETQYF

j_call: TRBJ2-3
v_call: TRBV2
d_call: NA
cdr3_aa: CAGLDRISTDTQYF

j_call: TRBJ1-5
v_call: TRBV7-8
d_call: NA
cdr3_aa: CASSSPGFVSPDQPQHF

j_call: TRBJ1-1
v_call: TRBV7-9
d_call: TRBD1
cdr3_aa: CASSLGDQGVRTEAFF

j_call: TRBJ2-1
v_call: TRBV5-8
d_call: TRBD1
cdr3_aa: CASSLYGTAYNEQFF

j_call: TRBJ1-4
v_call: TRBV30
d_call: TRBD1
cdr3_aa: CALTGDTNEKLFF

j_call: TRBJ1-3
v_call: TRBV30
d_call: NA
cdr3_aa: CAWSSSPSGNTIYF

j_call: TRBJ1-2
v_call: TRBV4-1
d_call: NA
cdr3_aa: CASSLREKDGYTF

j_call: TRBJ2-7
v_call: TRBV7-9
d_call: NA
cdr3_aa: CASSFAEGYEQYF

j_call: TRBJ2-3
v_call: TRBV6-6
d_call: NA
cdr3_aa: CASCGEFHTDTQYF

j_call: TRBJ1-5
v_call: TRBV6-1
d_call: NA
cdr3_aa: CASSSGVSNQPQHF

j_call: TRBJ1-4
v_call: TRBV6-1
d_call: TRBD1
cdr3_aa: CASSEVGTGDAKLFF

j_call: TRBJ2-1
v_call: TRBV5-6
d_call: TRBD2
cdr3_aa: CASSSLAGGPGEQFF

j_call: TRBJ2-2
v_call: TRBV6-5
d_call: TRBD1
cdr3_aa: CASSRDRERTGELFF

j_call: TRBJ2-2
v_call: TRBV9
d_call: TRBD1
cdr3_aa: CASSPTGTNTGELFF

j_call: TRBJ2-1
v_call: TRBV21-1
d_call: NA
cdr3_aa: CASLTGLSYNEQFF

j_call: TRBJ1-4
v_call: TRBV10-3
d_call: NA
cdr3_aa: CAISRDNYGEKLFF

j_call: TRBJ2-7
v_call: TRBV9
d_call: TRBD2
cdr3_aa: CASSVVAGGYEQYF

j_call: TRBJ1-1
v_call: TRBV6-6
d_call: NA
cdr3_aa: CASSPWNTEAFF

j_call: TRBJ1-2
v_call: TRBV21-1
d_call: NA
cdr3_aa: CASSKGDREDGYTF

j_call: TRBJ1-1
v_call: TRBV27
d_call: NA
cdr3_aa: CASSLGGEAFF

j_call: TRBJ2-7
v_call: TRBV5-1
d_call: TRBD1
cdr3_aa: CASSLRDRGFYEQYF

j_call: TRBJ2-7
v_call: TRBV19
d_call: NA
cdr3_aa: CASSVTWNYEQYF

j_call: TRBJ1-3
v_call: TRBV30
d_call: NA
cdr3_aa: CAWSLSGGGNTIYF

j_call: TRBJ2-3
v_call: TRBV5-6
d_call: NA
cdr3_aa: CASSLGRDTQYF

j_call: TRBJ2-1
v_call: TRBV29-1
d_call: TRBD2
cdr3_aa: CSVGTSGRANEQFF

j_call: TRBJ2-2
v_call: TRBV30
d_call: NA
cdr3_aa: CASRQASNTGELFF

j_call: TRBJ2-1
v_call: TRBV9
d_call: TRBD2
cdr3_aa: CASSVGVLAGDEQFF

j_call: TRBJ2-7
v_call: TRBV5-8
d_call: TRBD1
cdr3_aa: CASSRGQSTYEQYF

j_call: TRBJ2-1
v_call: TRBV4-1
d_call: TRBD1
cdr3_aa: CASSLLDRERVQFF

j_call: TRBJ2-7
v_call: TRBV6-1
d_call: TRBD1
cdr3_aa: CASSLDRVEYF

j_call: TRBJ1-5
v_call: TRBV15
d_call: NA
cdr3_aa: CATGAGEGNQPQHF

j_call: TRBJ1-2
v_call: TRBV18
d_call: NA
cdr3_aa: CASSPQGNYGYTF

j_call: TRBJ2-7
v_call: TRBV5-1
d_call: TRBD1
cdr3_aa: CASSYPYRTGVNEQYF

j_call: TRBJ1-5
v_call: TRBV19
d_call: TRBD1
cdr3_aa: CASSPRTGLHQPQHF

j_call: TRBJ2-6
v_call: TRBV5-4
d_call: TRBD2
cdr3_aa: CASRTGGLSGANVLTF

j_call: TRBJ1-5
v_call: TRBV7-8
d_call: NA
cdr3_aa: CASSRRDTDQPQHF